This record concerns one TCR beta chain sequence. Its target is not known. The data are from a study of T cell responses to AZD1222 COVID-19 vaccine. Study findings and constraints: Spike-specific TCR breadth and depth rose after two AZD1222 doses. Donors were chiefly white British, with a greater number of females, and clonal diversity was perhaps underestimated.

V dropped 1 base and J dropped 1 base, with 3 bases sitting between them. CDR1 is SGHRS, CDR2 YFSETQ, per germline. The CDR3 runs to 14 residues. TCRdb's copy holds only in-frame clones and misses some; the assay was immunoSEQ multiplex PCR. The sample lists roughly 60,000 clones; more than 65% were seen once. The chain employs TRBV5-1 and TRBJ2-6; no clear D gene. The material was peripheral blood, obtained on day 0 of AZD1222 vaccination. The origin of this receptor is an adult in good health. The CDR3 region is CASSLKSGANVLTF. Here the CDR3 DNA reads TGCGCCAGCAGCTTGAAGTCTGGGGCCAACGTCCTGACTTTC.